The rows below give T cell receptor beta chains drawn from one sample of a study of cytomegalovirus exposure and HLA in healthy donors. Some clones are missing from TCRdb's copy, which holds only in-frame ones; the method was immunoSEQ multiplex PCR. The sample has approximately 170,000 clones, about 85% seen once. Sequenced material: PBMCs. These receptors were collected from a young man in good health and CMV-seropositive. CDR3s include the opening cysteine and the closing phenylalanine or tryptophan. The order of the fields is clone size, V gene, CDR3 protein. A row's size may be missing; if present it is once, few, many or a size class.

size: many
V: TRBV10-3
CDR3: CAISEQGNTEAFF

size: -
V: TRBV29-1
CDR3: CSVEDRGLFYTQYF

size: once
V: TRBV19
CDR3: CASSTSGAYNEQFF

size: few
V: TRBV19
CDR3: CASSPTGTGTYNEQFF

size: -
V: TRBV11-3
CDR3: CASSLVGAQFF

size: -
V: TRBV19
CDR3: CASSIRFRGRGSTDTQYF

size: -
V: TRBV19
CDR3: CASKPRGGPREETQYF

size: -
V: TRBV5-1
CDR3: CASSLAGNIQYF

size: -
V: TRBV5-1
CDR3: CASSPPLRLAGEIYEQYF

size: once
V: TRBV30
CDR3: CAWSTGAGVSEQYF

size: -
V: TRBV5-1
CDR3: CASSLNAGPNEKLFF

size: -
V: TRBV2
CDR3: CASSEERAIEQFF

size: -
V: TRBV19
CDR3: CASSMLTGRFYGYTF

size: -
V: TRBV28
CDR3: CASSYRVERGYTF

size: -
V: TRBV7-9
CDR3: CASSLPGQEGYGYTF

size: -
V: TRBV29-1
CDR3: CSVERILNGYTF

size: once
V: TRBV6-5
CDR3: CASSYHDRADLGYTF

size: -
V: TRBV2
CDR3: CASSKDRGDTGELFF

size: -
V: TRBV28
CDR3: CASSLRGHGELFF

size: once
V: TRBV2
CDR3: CASSVGPRGETQYF

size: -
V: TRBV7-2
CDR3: CASSLRSDSPTDTQYF

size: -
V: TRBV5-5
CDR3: CASSLQGAGNYGYTF

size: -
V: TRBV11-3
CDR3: CASSLGRSSGTQYF

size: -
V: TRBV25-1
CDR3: CASSADRGRMNTEAFF

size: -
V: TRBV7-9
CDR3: CASSLGAREAYEQYF

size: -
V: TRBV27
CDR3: CASSRGSGTGELFF

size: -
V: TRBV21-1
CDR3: CASSKMGGQNTEAFF

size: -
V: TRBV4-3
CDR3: CASSQGTGTGPTEAFF

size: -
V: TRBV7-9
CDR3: CASSHRGFETGGWETQYF

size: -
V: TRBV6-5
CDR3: CASSYSSTGGRGEQFF

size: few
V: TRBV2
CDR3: CASSDTGRMEKLFF

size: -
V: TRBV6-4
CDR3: CASSEQPGGQAHTF

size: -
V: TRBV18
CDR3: CASSPASGVAETQYF

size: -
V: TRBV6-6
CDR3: CASAGAGGFVDTQYF

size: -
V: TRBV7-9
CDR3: CASSLRDRETDTQYF

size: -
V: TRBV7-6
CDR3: CASSGSPSGPMNTQYF

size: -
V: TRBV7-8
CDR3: CASSSRRLISYEQYF

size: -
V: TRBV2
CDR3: CASRGTSGRALSSYNEQFF

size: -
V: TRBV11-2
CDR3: CASSLAGGRNIQYF

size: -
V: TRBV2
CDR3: CASSARRGTASRETQYF

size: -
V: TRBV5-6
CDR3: CASSPLQRDYYEQYF

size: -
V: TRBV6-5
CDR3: CASSPGGWGGQPQHF

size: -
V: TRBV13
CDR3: CASSLVSESSYGYTF

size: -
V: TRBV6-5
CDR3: CASSWRDRIYEQYF

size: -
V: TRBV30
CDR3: CAWRSGSYYEQYF

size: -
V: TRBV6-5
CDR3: CASSNRGETQYF

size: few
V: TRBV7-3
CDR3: CASSGEGYNEQFF

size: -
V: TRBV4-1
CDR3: CASSQDWVGDGYTF

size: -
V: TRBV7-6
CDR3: CASSLVDTEAFF

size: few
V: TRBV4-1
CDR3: CASSQPTSGNAYEQYF

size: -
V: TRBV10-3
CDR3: CAISRQGSEEKLFF

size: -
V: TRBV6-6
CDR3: CASSPQGQGRTQPQHF

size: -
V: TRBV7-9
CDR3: CASSLNGLGSGNTIYF

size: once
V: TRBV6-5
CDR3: CASSLGGSNQPQHF

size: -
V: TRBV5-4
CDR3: CASSIPDGELFF

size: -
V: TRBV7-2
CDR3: CASSLMWGGGNEQFF

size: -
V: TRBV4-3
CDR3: CASSQTRGGSNEQYF